This TCR beta chain emerged from a study of T cell changes during pregnancy in multiple sclerosis. Trimming took off 4 bases at V and 13 bases at J, with 15 bases between the two ends. Germline lookup yields CDR1 SGHDT and CDR2 YYEEEE. CDR3 length: 12 residues. Assay used: immunoSEQ multiplex PCR; TCRdb lists only in-frame clones, some missing. The sample has roughly 25,000 clones; 88% are singletons. The sequence was obtained from a female donor in good health, enrolled as a control in a pregnancy study. The chain is built from TRBV5-6 and TRBJ2-4; possible D gene TRBD2, 5 bases. The material sequenced was CD4+ T cells from peripheral blood mononuclear cells, taken in the first trimester of pregnancy. CDR3 region: CASSLVRGKQYF. CDR3 coding DNA: TGTGCCAGCAGCCTCGTCCGGGGTAAACAGTACTTC.